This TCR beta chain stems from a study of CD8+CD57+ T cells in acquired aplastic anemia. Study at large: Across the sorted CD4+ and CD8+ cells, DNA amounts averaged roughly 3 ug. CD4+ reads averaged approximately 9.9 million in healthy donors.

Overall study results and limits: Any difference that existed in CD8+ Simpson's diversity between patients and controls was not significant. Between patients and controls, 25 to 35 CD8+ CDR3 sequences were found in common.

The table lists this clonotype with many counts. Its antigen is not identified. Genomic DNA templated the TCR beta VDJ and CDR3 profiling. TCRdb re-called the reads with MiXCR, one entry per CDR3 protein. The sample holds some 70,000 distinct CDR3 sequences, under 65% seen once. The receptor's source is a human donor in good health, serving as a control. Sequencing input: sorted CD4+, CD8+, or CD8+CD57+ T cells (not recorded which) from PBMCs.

As DNA, the CDR3 is TGTGCCAGCACCTCAACCAGGGGTGTTGTCTATGGCTACACCTTC. Protein sequence: CASTSTRGVVYGYTF. The chain links TRBV7-9 to TRBJ1-2, with a tentative D call TRBD1 (6 bases). This CDR3 is built from 15 residues. Germline V gene data show CDR1 as SEHNR and CDR2 as FQNEAQ (reference sequence). V was trimmed by 7 bases and J by 4 bases, leaving 19 bases between them.